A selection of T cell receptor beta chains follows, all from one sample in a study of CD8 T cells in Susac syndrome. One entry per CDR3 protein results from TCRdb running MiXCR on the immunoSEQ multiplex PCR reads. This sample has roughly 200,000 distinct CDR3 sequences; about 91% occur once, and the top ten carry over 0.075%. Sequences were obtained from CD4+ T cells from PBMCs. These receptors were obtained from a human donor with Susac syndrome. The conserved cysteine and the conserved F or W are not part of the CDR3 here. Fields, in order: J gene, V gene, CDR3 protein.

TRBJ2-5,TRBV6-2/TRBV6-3,ASSIAGVRETQY
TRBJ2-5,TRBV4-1,ASSQQGAETQY
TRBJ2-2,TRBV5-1,ASSSGSTGELF
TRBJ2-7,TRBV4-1,ASSQPPRGNNYEQY
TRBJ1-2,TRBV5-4,ASSSETGENGYT
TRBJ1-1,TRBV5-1,ASSYDRTGNTEAF
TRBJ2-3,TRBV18,ASSPPYSTDTQY
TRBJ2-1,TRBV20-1,SAQRLPTKNEQF
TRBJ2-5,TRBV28,ASSFSPQQETQY
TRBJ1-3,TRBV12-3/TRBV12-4,ASSQAGGNTIY
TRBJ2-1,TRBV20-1,SARDLLAGGGYNEQF
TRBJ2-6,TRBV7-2,ASSFLLRAGANVLT
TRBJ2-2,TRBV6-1,ASSVSGIANTGELF
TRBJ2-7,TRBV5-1,ASSLGGGLSSYEQY
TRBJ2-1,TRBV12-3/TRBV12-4,ASSEQGAFYNEQF
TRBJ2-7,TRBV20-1,SARDALAGRSYEQY
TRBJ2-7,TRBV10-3,AISPGRALQYEQY
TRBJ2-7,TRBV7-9,ASSLAGGGEQY
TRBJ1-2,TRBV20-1,SASLTGQGFVGGYT
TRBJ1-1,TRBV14,ASSQDMTGNTEAF
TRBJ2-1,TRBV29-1,SVIGGQGMYNEQF
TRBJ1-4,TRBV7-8,ASSLGSTGQLIEKLF
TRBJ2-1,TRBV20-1,SARRTTSGPNEQF
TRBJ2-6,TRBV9,ASSVGVFTRTSGANVLT
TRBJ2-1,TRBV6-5,ASSYSPNDNEQF
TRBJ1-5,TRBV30,AWSLAEANQPQH
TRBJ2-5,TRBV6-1,ASSGEPGGTQY
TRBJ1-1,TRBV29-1,SGRPTGNTEAF
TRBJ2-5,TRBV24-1,ATSDSSGEGETQY
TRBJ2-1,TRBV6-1,ASSKGSNEQF
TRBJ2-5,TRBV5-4,ASSRIQETQY
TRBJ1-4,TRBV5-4,ASSGGGVMANEKLF
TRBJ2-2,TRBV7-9,ASSLTRTSGANTGELF
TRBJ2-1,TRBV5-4,ASSPRAGGYNEQF
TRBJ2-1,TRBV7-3,ASSPGLAGGGGEQF
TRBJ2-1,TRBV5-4,ASRRQGAQNEQF
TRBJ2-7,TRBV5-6,ASSLPGDLYYEQY
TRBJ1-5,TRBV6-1,ATRQVYSNQPQH
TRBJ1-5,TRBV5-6,ASSLLASNQPQH
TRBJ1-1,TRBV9,ASSSAGTMAF
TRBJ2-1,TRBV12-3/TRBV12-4,ASTPSGGYNEQF
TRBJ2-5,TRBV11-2,ASSLLAPQETQY
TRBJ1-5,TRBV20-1,SASNLETGGNQPQH
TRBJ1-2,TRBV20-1,SAPEVSGQPYYGYT
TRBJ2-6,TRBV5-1,ASSLARSGANVLT